Detailed here is one TCR beta chain. Sample time point: 2015-2016 season, 7 days after influenza vaccination. This entry comes from a study of follicular helper T cells after annual influenza vaccination. Survey level resolution was used for TCRB sequencing. Assay used: immunoSEQ multiplex PCR; TCRdb lists only in-frame clones, some missing. The table includes 2,000 or so clones, about four fifths detected once. V lost 2 bases and J lost 4; bases outside the gene matches: 6. The germline CDR1 and CDR2 sequences are KGHSH and LQKENI. The CDR3 spans 16 residues. This material consisted of CXCR5+ CD38- circulating T follicular helper cells from blood, taken 7 days after influenza vaccination. Noted subset: circulating Tfh, non-naive CD4+CXCR5+PD-1+ (ICOS+CD38+ or ICOS-CD38-). This clonotype originated in an adult who received the influenza vaccine. The rearrangement links TRBV18 to TRBJ2-2, with TRBD1 matching over 8 bases. The chain's CDR3 is CASSPSRQGATGELFF. Written as DNA, the CDR3 is TGTGCCAGCTCACCATCCCGCCAGGGGGCCACCGGGGAGCTGTTTTTT.